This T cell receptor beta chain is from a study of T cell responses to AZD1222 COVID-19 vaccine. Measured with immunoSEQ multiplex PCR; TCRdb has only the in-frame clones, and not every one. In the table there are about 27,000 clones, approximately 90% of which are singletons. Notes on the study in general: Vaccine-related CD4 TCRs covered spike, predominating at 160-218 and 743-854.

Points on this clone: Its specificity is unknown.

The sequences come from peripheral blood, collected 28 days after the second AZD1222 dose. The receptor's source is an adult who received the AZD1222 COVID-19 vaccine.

The chain's CDR3 is CASTRQFSGNTIYF. In DNA form, the CDR3 reads TGTGCCAGTACCCGACAGTTCTCTGGAAACACCATATATTTT. The V call is TRBV19, the J call TRBJ1-3; D is perhaps TRBD1 (5 bases). This CDR3 is 14 amino acids long. With 7 bases removed from V and 0 bases from J, the gap between germline ends came to 10 bases. Germline assignment: CDR1 LNHDA and CDR2 SQIVND (reference sequence).